These 18 T cell receptor beta chains were all obtained from the same sample, sequenced in a study of cytotoxic CD8 clonotypes in ibrutinib-treated CLL. Assay used: immunoSEQ multiplex PCR; TCRdb lists only in-frame clones, some missing. This repertoire shows roughly 250,000 clones, 70% found once; its top ten account for just over 15%. The sample here was PBMCs, taken after 24 months of ibrutinib treatment. The receptors were sampled from a human donor with chronic lymphocytic leukemia.

The CDR3 bases are TGTGCCAGTAACACTAACTATGGCTACACCTTC. As protein: CASNTNYGYTF. The chain has TRBV19 and TRBJ1-2; D gene ambiguous. The germline CDR1 and CDR2 sequences are LNHDA and SQIVND (reference sequence). The CDR3 is 11 amino acids. Trimming shortened V by 7 bases and J by 0 bases, and 3 bases separated the two germline ends.

The gene calls are TRBV7-3 and TRBJ2-1; TRBD2 aligns across 8 bases. The CDR3 is 16 amino acids. Unmatched junction bases numbered 11, after V lost 5 bases and J lost 5 bases. Germline assignment: CDR1 SGHTA and CDR2 FQGTGA. The CDR3 here is CASSPPVGTSNNEQFF. CDR3 in DNA: TGTGCCAGCAGCCCTCCCGTGGGGACTAGTAACAATGAGCAGTTCTTC.

J is TRBJ1-5 and V is TRBV19; D might be TRBD1 (5 bases). CDR3 size: 15 residues. V gave up 7 bases and J gave up 5 bases, with 18 bases separating them. Germline V gene data show CDR1 as LNHDA and CDR2 as SQIVND (reference sequence). This CDR3 reads CASTPRGGRHQPQHF. CDR3 nucleotides: TGTGCCAGTACCCCTCGGGGCGGGAGGCATCAGCCCCAGCATTTT.

This sequence joins TRBV19 and TRBJ2-1; D remains ambiguous. Deletions cut 10 bases from V and 10 bases from J, with 14 bases between. CDR3 length: 11 residues. CDR1 and CDR2 from the germline V gene are LNHDA and SQIVND (reference sequence). CDR3 DNA sequence: TGTGCCACCCAAGAGAGGTGGGAGCAGTTCTTC. As protein: CATQERWEQFF.

J is TRBJ2-1 and V is TRBV4-3, with D unresolved. This CDR3 comprises 14 residues. Germline lookup yields CDR1 LGHNA and CDR2 YSLEER. The ends were cut back, 0 bases at V and 3 bases at J, with 6 bases in the middle. DNA of the CDR3: TGCGCCAGCAGCCAAGATAGGTTCTACAATGAGCAGTTCTTC. Translating it yields CASSQDRFYNEQFF.

About this clone itself: Other nucleotide sequences in the sample specify the same CDR3. The J gene is TRBJ2-3, the V gene TRBV7-9; D gene ambiguous. Germline lookup yields CDR1 SEHNR and CDR2 FQNEAQ (reference sequence). This CDR3 contains 13 residues. V was pared by 5 bases and J by 0 bases, with 6 bases between. In DNA form, the CDR3 reads TGTGCCAGCAGCCCCGCTAGCACAGATACGCAGTATTTT. It is translated as CASSPASTDTQYF.

The chain uses TRBV2 and TRBJ1-2, with 7 bases lining up with TRBD1. CDR3 length: 14 amino acids. V was pared by 3 bases and J by 5 bases, with 6 bases of the junction left unmatched. Per the germline V gene, CDR1 is SNHLY and CDR2 is FYNNEI. The CDR3 spells CASSEGGGGYGYTF. As DNA, the CDR3 is TGTGCCAGCAGTGAGGGAGGGGGCGGTTATGGCTACACCTTC.

The V and J genes are TRBV27 and TRBJ2-7, with 9 bases fitting TRBD2. This CDR3 is built from 18 residues. V gave up 5 bases and J gave up 2 bases; unmatched junction bases: 16. Germline values: CDR1 MNHEY, CDR2 SMNVEV (reference sequence). For the CDR3, the DNA is TGTGCCAGCAGTCGAAATACAATAACTAGCGGGCTCCCCTACGAGCAGTACTTC. This codes for CASSRNTITSGLPYEQYF.

J is TRBJ2-7 and V is TRBV27; D gene ambiguous. Looked up from germline, CDR1 is MNHEY and CDR2 is SMNVEV (reference sequence). The length of the CDR3 is 13 residues. Trimming shortened V by 2 bases and J by 3 bases, and 8 bases separated the two germline ends. The CDR3 sequence is CASSLGGIYEQYF. The CDR3 bases are TGTGCCAGCAGTTTAGGCGGAATCTACGAGCAGTACTTC.

The CDR3 spells CASSREGTNTGELFF. In DNA form, the CDR3 reads TGTGCCAGCAGCCGGGAGGGCACGAACACCGGGGAGCTGTTTTTT. The rearrangement joins TRBV6-4 to TRBJ2-2; 8 nucleotides line up with TRBD2. The V segment lost 6 bases and the J segment 0 bases; nucleotides outside the gene matches: 3. Germline assignment: CDR1 MRHNA and CDR2 SNTAGT. This CDR3 has 15 residues.

This clone turned up a few times. This chain links TRBV2 with TRBJ2-3; maybe TRBD2 (5 bases). V was clipped by 7 bases and J by 4 bases, with 18 bases between them. CDR1 SNHLY and CDR2 FYNNEI come from the germline V gene. This CDR3 is built from 15 residues. The CDR3 DNA is TGTGCCAGCACGGAGTACGGGATTACCTCAGATACGCAGTATTTT. It specifies CASTEYGITSDTQYF.

The chain has TRBV7-2 and TRBJ2-7; D is ambiguous. This CDR3 comprises 12 residues. Between the trimmed V and J ends, which lost 5 bases and 2 bases, there was a span of 7 bases. CDR1 and CDR2 (germline): SGHTA, FQGNSA. The CDR3 DNA reads TGTGCCAGCAGCGTCGGAACCTACGAGCAGTACTTC. As protein: CASSVGTYEQYF.

This clone has just one count. CDR3 residues: CASTSSTDTQYF. CDR3 nucleotides: TGTGCCAGCACTTCGTCTACGGATACGCAGTATTTT. The rearrangement links TRBV28 to TRBJ2-3; no clear D gene. This CDR3 is built from 12 residues. V lost 7 bases and J lost 6, with 11 bases in between. The germline CDR1 and CDR2 sequences are MDHEN and SYDVKM. The whole variable domain, remainder taken from reference TRBV28 and TRBJ2-3, is DVKVTQSSRYLVKRTGEKVFLECVQDMDHENMFWYRQDPGLGLRLIYFSYDVKMKEKGDIPEGYSVSREKKERFSLILESASTNQTSMYLCASTSSTDTQYFGPGTRLTVL.

J is TRBJ2-3 and V is TRBV25-1, with D unresolved. The CDR3 is 13 residues long. V was shortened by 7 bases and J by 9 bases, with 17 bases between the two germline ends. Germline CDR1 is MGHDK and CDR2 is SYGVNS. Here the CDR3 reads CASTPQPPGTQYF. The CDR3 nucleotides are TGTGCCAGCACCCCCCAACCCCCAGGCACGCAGTATTTT.

The chain couples TRBV6-1 to TRBJ1-4, with 8 bases fitting TRBD1. The germline V gene has CDR1 MNHNS and CDR2 SASEGT. Trimming took 6 bases from V and 8 from J; bases not matched to a gene: 11. The CDR3 is 15 residues long. Here the CDR3 reads CASRTDRESWEKLFF. The CDR3 DNA reads as TGTGCCAGCAGAACGGACAGGGAGAGTTGGGAAAAACTGTTTTTT.

This clone was found a few times. This chain uses TRBV14 with TRBJ2-7; 7 bases fit TRBD2. This CDR3 has 14 residues. Germline assignment: CDR1 SGHDN and CDR2 FVKESK. Unmatched junction bases numbered 4, after V lost 3 bases and J lost 2 bases. The DNA for the CDR3 is TGTGCCAGCAGCCAGCTAGCGGCTACCTACGAGCAGTACTTC. Translated: CASSQLAATYEQYF.

The chain links TRBV11-3 to TRBJ2-2, with 12 bases matching TRBD1. Per the germline V gene, CDR1 is SGHNT and CDR2 is YENEEA. The CDR3 spans 14 residues. V lost 5 bases to trimming and J lost 12 bases; unmatched junction nucleotides: 7. The CDR3 sequence: CASSPGQGAGKLFF. The CDR3 DNA sequence: TGTGCCAGCAGCCCGGGACAGGGGGCTGGGAAGCTGTTTTTT.

This clone was detected a few times. J is TRBJ2-7 and V is TRBV27, with D unclear. The CDR3 is 13 residues long. Germline CDR1 is MNHEY and CDR2 is SMNVEV (reference sequence). The germline V and J ends were trimmed by 3 bases and 6 bases, with 12 bases remaining between them. This chain's CDR3 is CASSLGRLGEQYF. DNA of the CDR3: TGTGCCAGCAGTTTGGGCAGATTGGGCGAGCAGTACTTC.